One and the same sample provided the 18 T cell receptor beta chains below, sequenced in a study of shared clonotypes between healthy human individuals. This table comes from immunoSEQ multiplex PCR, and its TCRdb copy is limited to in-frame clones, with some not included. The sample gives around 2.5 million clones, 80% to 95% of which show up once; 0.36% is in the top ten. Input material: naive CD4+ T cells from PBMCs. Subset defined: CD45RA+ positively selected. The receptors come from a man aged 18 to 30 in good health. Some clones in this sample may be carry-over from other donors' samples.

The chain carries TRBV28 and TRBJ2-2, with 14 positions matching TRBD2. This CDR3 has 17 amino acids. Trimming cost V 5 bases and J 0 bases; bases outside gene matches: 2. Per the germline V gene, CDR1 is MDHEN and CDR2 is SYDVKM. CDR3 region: CASSKGLAGANTGELFF. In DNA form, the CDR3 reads TGTGCCAGCAGTAAGGGACTAGCGGGAGCGAACACCGGGGAGCTGTTTTTT.

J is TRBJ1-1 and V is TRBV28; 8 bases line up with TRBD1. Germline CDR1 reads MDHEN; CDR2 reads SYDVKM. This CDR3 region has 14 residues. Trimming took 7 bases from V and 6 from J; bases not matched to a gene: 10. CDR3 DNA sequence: TGTGCCAGCATAGCCGGACAGGGCGGCGCTGAAGCTTTCTTT. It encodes CASIAGQGGAEAFF. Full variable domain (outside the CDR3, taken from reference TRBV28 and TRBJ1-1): DVKVTQSSRYLVKRTGEKVFLECVQDMDHENMFWYRQDPGLGLRLIYFSYDVKMKEKGDIPEGYSVSREKKERFSLILESASTNQTSMYLCASIAGQGGAEAFFGQGTRLTVV.

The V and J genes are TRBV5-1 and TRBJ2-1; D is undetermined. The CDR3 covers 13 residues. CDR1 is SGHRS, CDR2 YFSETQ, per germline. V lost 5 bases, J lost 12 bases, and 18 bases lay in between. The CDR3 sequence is CASRREPQTGQFF. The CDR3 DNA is TGCGCCAGCAGACGCGAACCCCAAACGGGGCAGTTCTTC.

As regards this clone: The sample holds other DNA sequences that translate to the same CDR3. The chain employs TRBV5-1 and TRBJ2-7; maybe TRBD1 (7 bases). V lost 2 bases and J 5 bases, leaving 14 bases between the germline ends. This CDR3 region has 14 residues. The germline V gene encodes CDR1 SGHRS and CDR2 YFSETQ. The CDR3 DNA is TGCGCCAGCAGCTTACGTCAGGGGGGCAACGAGCAGTACTTC. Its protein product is CASSLRQGGNEQYF.

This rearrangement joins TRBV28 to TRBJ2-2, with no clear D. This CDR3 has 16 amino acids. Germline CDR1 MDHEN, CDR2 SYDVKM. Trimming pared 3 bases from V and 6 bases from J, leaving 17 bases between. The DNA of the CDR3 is TGTGCCAGCAGTTTCTCCAGCGCGATAATTCCCGGGGAGCTGTTTTTT. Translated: CASSFSSAIIPGELFF.

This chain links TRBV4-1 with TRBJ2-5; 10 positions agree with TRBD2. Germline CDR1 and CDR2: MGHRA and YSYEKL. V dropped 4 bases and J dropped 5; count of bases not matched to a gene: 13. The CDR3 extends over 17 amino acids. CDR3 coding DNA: TGCGCCAGCAGCCGAAGTGGACTAGCGGTTTTGGGGGAGACCCAGTACTTC. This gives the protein CASSRSGLAVLGETQYF.

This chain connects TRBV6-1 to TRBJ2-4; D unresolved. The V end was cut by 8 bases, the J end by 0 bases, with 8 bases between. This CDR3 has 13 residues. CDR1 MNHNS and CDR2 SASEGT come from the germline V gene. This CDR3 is CASESLAKNIQYF. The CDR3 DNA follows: TGTGCCAGCGAGAGTCTAGCCAAAAACATTCAGTACTTC.

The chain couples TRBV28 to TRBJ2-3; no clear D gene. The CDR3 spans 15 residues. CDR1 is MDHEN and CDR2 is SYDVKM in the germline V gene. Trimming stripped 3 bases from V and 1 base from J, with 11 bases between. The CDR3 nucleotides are TGTGCCAGCAGTTTTGGAGTATTGGGCACAGATACGCAGTATTTT. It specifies CASSFGVLGTDTQYF. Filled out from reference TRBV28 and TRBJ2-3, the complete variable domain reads DVKVTQSSRYLVKRTGEKVFLECVQDMDHENMFWYRQDPGLGLRLIYFSYDVKMKEKGDIPEGYSVSREKKERFSLILESASTNQTSMYLCASSFGVLGTDTQYFGPGTRLTVL.

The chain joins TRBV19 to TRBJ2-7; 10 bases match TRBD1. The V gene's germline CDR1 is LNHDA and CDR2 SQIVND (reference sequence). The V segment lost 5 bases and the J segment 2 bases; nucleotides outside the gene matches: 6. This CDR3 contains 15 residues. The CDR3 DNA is TGTGCCAGTAGTCCCCGAGGACAGGGGGCCTACGAGCAGTACTTC. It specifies CASSPRGQGAYEQYF.

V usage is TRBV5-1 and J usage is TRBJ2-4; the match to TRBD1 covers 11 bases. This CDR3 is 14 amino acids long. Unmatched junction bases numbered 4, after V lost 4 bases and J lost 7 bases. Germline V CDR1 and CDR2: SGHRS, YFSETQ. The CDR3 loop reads CASSQGQGVNIQYF. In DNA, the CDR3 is TGCGCCAGCAGCCAGGGACAGGGGGTGAACATTCAGTACTTC.

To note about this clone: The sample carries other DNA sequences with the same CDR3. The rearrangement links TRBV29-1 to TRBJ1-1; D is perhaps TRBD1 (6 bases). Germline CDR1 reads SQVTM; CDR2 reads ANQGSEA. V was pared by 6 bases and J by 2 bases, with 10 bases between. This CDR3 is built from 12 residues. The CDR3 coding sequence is TGCAGCGTGGGACAAGGCAACACTGAAGCTTTCTTT. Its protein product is CSVGQGNTEAFF. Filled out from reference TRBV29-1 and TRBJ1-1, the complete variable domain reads SAVISQKPSRDICQRGTSLTIQCQVDSQVTMMFWYRQQPGQSLTLIATANQGSEATYESGFVIDKFPISRPNLTFSTLTVSNMSPEDSSIYLCSVGQGNTEAFFGQGTRLTVV.

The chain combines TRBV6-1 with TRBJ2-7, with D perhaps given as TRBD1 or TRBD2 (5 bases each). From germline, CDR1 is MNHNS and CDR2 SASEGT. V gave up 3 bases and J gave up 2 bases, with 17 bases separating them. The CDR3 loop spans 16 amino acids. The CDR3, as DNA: TGTGCCAGCAGTGAGGGACGAGGACGGTCTCCCTACGAGCAGTACTTC. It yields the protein CASSEGRGRSPYEQYF.

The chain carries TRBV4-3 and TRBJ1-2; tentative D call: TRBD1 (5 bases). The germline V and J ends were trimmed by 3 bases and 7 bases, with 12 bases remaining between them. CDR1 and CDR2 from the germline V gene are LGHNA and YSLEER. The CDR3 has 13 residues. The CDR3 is CASSQGGSLGYTF. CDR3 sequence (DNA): TGCGCCAGCAGCCAGGGGGGTTCCCTTGGCTACACCTTC.

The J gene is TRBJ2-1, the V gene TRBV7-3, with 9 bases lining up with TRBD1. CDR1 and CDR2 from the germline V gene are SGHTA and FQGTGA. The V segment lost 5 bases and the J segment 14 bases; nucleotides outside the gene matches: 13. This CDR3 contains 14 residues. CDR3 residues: CASSIPTGDREKFF. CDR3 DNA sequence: TGTGCCAGCAGCATCCCCACCGGGGACAGGGAAAAGTTCTTC.

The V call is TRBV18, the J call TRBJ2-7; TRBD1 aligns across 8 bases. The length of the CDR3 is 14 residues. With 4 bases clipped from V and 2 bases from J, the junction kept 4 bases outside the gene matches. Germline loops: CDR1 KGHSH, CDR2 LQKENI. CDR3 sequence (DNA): TGTGCCAGCTCACTCGGACAGGGTGCCTACGAGCAGTACTTC. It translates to CASSLGQGAYEQYF. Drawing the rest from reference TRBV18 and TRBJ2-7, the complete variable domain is NAGVMQNPRHLVRRRGQEARLRCSPMKGHSHVYWYRQLPEEGLKFMVYLQKENIIDESGMPKERFSAEFPKEGPSILRIQQVVRGDSAAYFCASSLGQGAYEQYFGPGTRLTVT.

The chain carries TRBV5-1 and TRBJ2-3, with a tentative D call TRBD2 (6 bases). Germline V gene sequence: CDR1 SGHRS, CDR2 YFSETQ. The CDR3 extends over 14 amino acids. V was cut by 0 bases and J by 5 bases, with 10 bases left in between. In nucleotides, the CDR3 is TGCGCCAGCAGCTTGGTGACTAGAAGAGATACGCAGTATTTT. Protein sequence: CASSLVTRRDTQYF.

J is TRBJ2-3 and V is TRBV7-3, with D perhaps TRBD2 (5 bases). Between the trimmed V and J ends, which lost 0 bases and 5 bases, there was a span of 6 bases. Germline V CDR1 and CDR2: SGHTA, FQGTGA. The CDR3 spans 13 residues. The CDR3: CASSLTRGDTQYF. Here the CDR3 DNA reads TGTGCCAGCAGCTTAACCCGGGGAGATACGCAGTATTTT. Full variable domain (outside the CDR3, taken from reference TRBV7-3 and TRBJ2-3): GAGVSQTPSNKVTEKGKYVELRCDPISGHTALYWYRQSLGQGPEFLIYFQGTGAADDSGLPNDRFFAVRPEGSVSTLKIQRTERGDSAVYLCASSLTRGDTQYFGPGTRLTVL.

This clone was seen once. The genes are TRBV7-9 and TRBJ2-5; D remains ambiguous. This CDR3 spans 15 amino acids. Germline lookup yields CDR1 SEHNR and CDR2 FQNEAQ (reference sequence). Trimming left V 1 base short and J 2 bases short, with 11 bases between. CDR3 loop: CASSLGSAGQETQYF. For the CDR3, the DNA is TGTGCCAGCAGCTTAGGTAGTGCAGGACAAGAGACCCAGTACTTC. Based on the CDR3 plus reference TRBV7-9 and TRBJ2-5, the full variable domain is DTGVSQNPRHKITKRGQNVTFRCDPISEHNRLYWYRQTLGQGPEFLTYFQNEAQLEKSRLLSDRFSAERPKGSFSTLEIQRTEQGDSAMYLCASSLGSAGQETQYFGPGTRLLVL.